This T cell receptor (beta chain) was captured by sequencing in a study of T-cell memory formation after mild COVID-19. Study at large: Clusters of TCRs were largely donor specific. General observations from the study: Balance between CD4 and CD8 was seen in clones contracting day 15 to 85, and a CD4+ lean was seen in later expanders.

CDR3 size: 16 residues. V trimming: 3 bases; J trimming: 6 bases; junction bases outside the gene matches: 7. This clonotype has just one count. The antigen is unknown. TCRdb called the 5' RACE reads again in MiXCR, with one record for every CDR3 protein. The repertoire holds about 560,000 distinct CDR3 sequences, roughly 17% seen once, with 8.1% in the top ten. The TCR sequence derives from an adult woman who had mild COVID-19 (a few samples of this study predate the infection). Cell type and time point are not known. The sample comprised PBMCs or a T cell subset sorted from them (not recorded which). The V gene is TRBV12-3 or TRBV12-4, the J gene TRBJ2-2; 10 bases are a match to TRBD1. The CDR3 reads CASSFPTGGESGELFF. CDR3 in DNA: TGTGCCAGCAGTTTTCCGACAGGGGGCGAGTCCGGGGAGCTGTTTTTT.